The sequence of this TCR beta chain was determined in a study of T cell responses to AZD1222 COVID-19 vaccine. Overall study results and limits: Regions 160-218 and 743-854 dominated among vaccine-associated CD4 TCRs spanning spike. Females made up more of the donors, who were largely white British, and clonal diversity may have come out too low. The study reported that nearly half of spike-specific TCRs target unmutated variant regions. At baseline, just a handful of AZD1222 recipients tested seropositive.

Method: immunoSEQ multiplex PCR; TCRdb's copy keeps in-frame clones and lacks some. The sample lists around 150,000 clones, around four fifths occurring once. In regard to this clone: Its specificity is not known.

Looked up from germline, CDR1 is SGHTA and CDR2 is FQGNSA. Trimming took 11 bases from V and 6 from J, leaving 11 bases between them. The CDR3 length is 12 residues. The rearrangement joins TRBV7-2 to TRBJ1-6; a weak D match, TRBD1 (6 bases). Sequencing was performed on peripheral blood, taken on day 0 of AZD1222 vaccination. The sequence was obtained from an adult in good health. In nucleotides, the CDR3 is TGTGCCTCTGGGGGCTTTAATTCACCCCTCCACTTT. Translated, it gives CASGGFNSPLHF.